This T cell receptor beta chain was sequenced in a study of T cells after yellow fever vaccination. Study-wide results and caveats: Booster samples showed a return of most primary-vaccination clones (roughly 95% CD4, 88% CD8). Peaking on day 5 versus 15, the secondary response was faster but weaker. CD4 and CD8 compartments shared a small share of clonotypes, likely from convergent recombination.

5'RACE template switching produced TCR cDNA carrying a universal primer site and UMIs. MiXCR, run by TCRdb on the 5' RACE reads, gives a single entry per CDR3 protein. Of 230,000 or so distinct CDR3 sequences listed, approximately 3.5% are singletons. Germline CDR1 and CDR2: SQVTM and ANQGSEA. CDR3 size: 13 residues. Deletions cut 5 bases from V and 2 bases from J, with 11 bases between. This clonotype has ten or more counts. Its specificity is not known. The input for sequencing was PBMCs, taken 15 days after the yellow fever booster vaccination. The V call is TRBV29-1, the J call TRBJ2-3; D is undetermined. The clonotype originates from a man aged 18 to 35 who received the YFV17D yellow fever vaccine. CDR3 sequence reads: CSVNQAVTDTQYF. The DNA of the CDR3 is TGCAGCGTTAACCAGGCAGTCACAGATACGCAGTATTTT.